The 30 T cell receptor beta chains given below trace back to one sample, sequenced in a study of blood T cell repertoires in COVID-19. Measured with immunoSEQ multiplex PCR; TCRdb has only the in-frame clones, and not every one. The data show approximately 270,000 clones, more than 65% seen once. Material: peripheral blood. All receptors come from a person aged 70 to 79 with COVID-19, enrolled during active disease.

This clone was observed once. This sequence joins TRBV12-3 or TRBV12-4 and TRBJ2-5, with 7 bases that match TRBD2. This CDR3 has 13 residues. Losses at the gene ends were 5 bases for V and 3 bases for J; bases not matched to a gene: 3. CDR3 sequence reads: CASSSGREETQYF. DNA for the CDR3: TGTGCCAGCAGTAGTGGGAGGGAAGAGACCCAGTACTTC.

The rearrangement uses TRBV29-1 and TRBJ2-5, with D perhaps matching TRBD2 (5 bases). V lost 4 bases and J 6 bases, leaving 9 bases between the germline ends. The germline V gene has CDR1 SQVTM and CDR2 ANQGSEA. The CDR3 contains 11 residues. DNA of the CDR3: TGCAGCGTTGGTAGCGCAAAGACCCAGTACTTC. Translated: CSVGSAKTQYF.

The rearrangement uses TRBV3-1 (or the pseudogene TRBV3-2) and TRBJ1-1; D remains ambiguous. This CDR3 is built from 16 residues. V lost 4 bases and J lost 0, with 15 bases in between. Germline-derived CDR1 and CDR2 are LGHDT and YNNKEL (reference sequence). The CDR3 DNA follows: TGTGCCAGCAGCCCCCGTCCCGCGGGAATGAACACTGAAGCTTTCTTT. It encodes CASSPRPAGMNTEAFF.

V gene TRBV5-1 combines with J gene TRBJ1-2; 7 positions match TRBD1. Losses at the gene ends were 2 bases for V and 0 bases for J; bases not matched to a gene: 16. Germline lookup yields CDR1 SGHRS and CDR2 YFSETQ. The CDR3 contains 19 residues. The CDR3, as DNA: TGCGCCAGCAGCTTCCCAGCCTCGGGGACAGACAATACTAACTATGGCTACACCTTC. Translating it yields CASSFPASGTDNTNYGYTF.

The rearrangement links TRBV5-4 to TRBJ2-3; D is unclear. The V end was cut by 0 bases, the J end by 0 bases, with 8 bases between. The CDR3 covers 15 residues. CDR1 and CDR2 from the germline V gene are SGHNT and YYREEE (reference sequence). CDR3 sequence reads: CASSLDSASTDTQYF. The CDR3 DNA reads as TGTGCCAGCAGCTTGGATAGTGCGAGCACAGATACGCAGTATTTT. Full variable domain (rest looked up from reference TRBV5-4 and TRBJ2-3): ETGVTQSPTHLIKTRGQQVTLRCSSQSGHNTVSWYQQALGQGPQFIFQYYREEENGRGNFPPRFSGLQFPNYSSELNVNALELDDSALYLCASSLDSASTDTQYFGPGTRLTVL.

This chain links TRBV7-3 with TRBJ1-1, with D hard to call. Germline assignment: CDR1 SGHTA and CDR2 FQGTGA. This CDR3 contains 13 residues. The ends were cut back, 2 bases at V and 5 bases at J, with 9 bases in the middle. The CDR3 sequence: CASSLVRETEAFF. In DNA, the CDR3 is TGTGCCAGCAGCTTAGTCCGGGAAACTGAAGCTTTCTTT.

The CDR3 sequence is CASSLERQETQYF. The DNA of the CDR3 is TGTGCCAGCAGCTTAGAGAGGCAAGAGACCCAGTACTTC. The chain joins TRBV11-2 to TRBJ2-5, with D hard to call. The CDR3 extends over 13 amino acids. The germline V gene encodes CDR1 SGHAT and CDR2 FQNNGV. Between the trimmed V and J ends, which lost 0 bases and 2 bases, there was a span of 4 bases.

This clone was counted a few times. J is TRBJ1-3 and V is TRBV18; possible D gene TRBD1, 5 bases. The CDR3 has 20 amino acids. Trimming took off 2 bases at V and 0 bases at J, with 23 bases between the two ends. The germline V gene encodes CDR1 KGHSH and CDR2 LQKENI. As DNA, the CDR3 is TGTGCCAGCTCACCAGGGGCTGAGTCGGGCAGTACCCACTCTGGAAACACCATATATTTT. It translates to CASSPGAESGSTHSGNTIYF.

This clone was observed a few times. The gene calls are TRBV7-2 and TRBJ1-1; D not resolved. CDR3 length: 15 residues. From germline, CDR1 is SGHTA and CDR2 FQGNSA. V was trimmed by 1 base and J by 6 bases, leaving 15 bases between them. The CDR3 coding sequence is TGTGCCAGCAGCTTAGAAATTAGCAGACTAGCTGAAGCTTTCTTT. Residues: CASSLEISRLAEAFF.

The V call is TRBV2, the J call TRBJ2-3, with 12 bases aligning to TRBD1. CDR1 SNHLY and CDR2 FYNNEI come from the germline V gene. The CDR3 is 18 amino acids. The junction had 12 bases not matched to a gene; V was cut back by 6 bases and J by 2 bases. CDR3 sequence reads: CASRYSGTGGLDTDTQYF. The CDR3 bases are TGTGCCAGCAGGTATTCCGGGACAGGGGGCCTGGACACAGATACGCAGTATTTT.

V and J are TRBV2 and TRBJ1-6; TRBD1 might be the D (5 bases). Germline lookup yields CDR1 SNHLY and CDR2 FYNNEI. Trimming stripped 8 bases from V and 9 bases from J, with 17 bases between. The CDR3 consists of 14 residues. The CDR3 spells CASYMGQGSSPLHF. DNA for the CDR3: TGTGCCAGCTATATGGGGCAGGGAAGTTCACCCCTCCACTTT.

The rearrangement joins TRBV20-1 to TRBJ1-6; 7 bases are shared with TRBD1. CDR3 size: 15 residues. Looked up from germline, CDR1 is DFQATT and CDR2 is SNEGSKA (reference sequence). Germline trimming cut 3 bases from V and 8 bases from J; bases unmatched to any gene: 10. This chain's CDR3 is CSASPQQGRHSPLHF. In nucleotides, the CDR3 is TGCAGTGCTAGTCCCCAACAGGGGAGGCATTCACCCCTCCACTTT.

The chain joins TRBV7-8 to TRBJ1-1; 9 positions match TRBD1. This CDR3 has 15 residues. The ends lost 5 bases at V and 5 bases at J; junction bases unmatched: 9. Germline V CDR1 and CDR2: SGHVS, FQNEAQ. The CDR3 is CASSPLDRGVTEAFF. CDR3 bases: TGTGCCAGCAGCCCTTTGGACAGGGGTGTAACTGAAGCTTTCTTT.

This clone was picked up a small number of times. The chain joins TRBV20-1 to TRBJ2-5; TRBD2 aligns across 11 bases. V gave up 3 bases and J gave up 5 bases; unmatched junction bases: 8. From germline, CDR1 is DFQATT and CDR2 SNEGSKA (reference sequence). The CDR3 length is 15 residues. The CDR3 is CSASAPSGRFETQYF. CDR3 nucleotides: TGCAGTGCTAGTGCACCTAGCGGGAGGTTCGAGACCCAGTACTTC.

The chain couples TRBV29-1 to TRBJ1-2; no firm D call. The CDR3 contains 12 residues. Trimming removed 3 bases from V and 7 bases from J, with 12 bases in between. CDR1 is SQVTM and CDR2 is ANQGSEA in the germline V gene. CDR3 loop: CSVDPPAAGYTF. Written as DNA, the CDR3 is TGCAGCGTTGACCCGCCCGCGGCTGGCTACACCTTC.

The CDR3 sequence: CASSFRDRVFTGANVLTF. The CDR3, as DNA: TGTGCCAGCAGCTTCCGGGACAGGGTTTTTACAGGGGCCAACGTCCTGACTTTC. The V gene is TRBV7-8, the J gene TRBJ2-6, with 9 bases matching TRBD1. The V segment lost 3 bases and the J segment 4 bases; nucleotides outside the gene matches: 10. The CDR3 covers 18 residues. Germline V CDR1 and CDR2: SGHVS, FQNEAQ.

This clone was picked up one time. This chain joins TRBV2 and TRBJ2-2; 9 bases map to TRBD1. V lost 5 bases and J lost 3; bases outside the gene matches: 4. There are 15 residues in the CDR3. CDR1 is SNHLY, CDR2 FYNNEI, per germline. CDR3 protein: CASSRTGEDTGELFF. As DNA, the CDR3 is TGTGCCAGCAGTAGGACAGGGGAAGACACCGGGGAGCTGTTTTTT.

This chain uses TRBV7-3 with TRBJ1-5; D unclear. CDR3 length equals 13 residues. V was shortened by 1 base and J by 4 bases, with 5 bases between the two germline ends. CDR1 is SGHTA and CDR2 is FQGTGA in the germline V gene. Here the CDR3 DNA reads TGTGCCAGCAGCTTAAGTCGTAATCAGCCCCAGCATTTT. As protein: CASSLSRNQPQHF.

This clone appeared a few times. At the DNA level, this CDR3 is encoded by other sequences in the same sample as well. This rearrangement joins TRBV9 to TRBJ2-7; 9 nucleotides match TRBD1. The length of the CDR3 is 14 residues. Germline assignment: CDR1 SGDLS and CDR2 YYNGEE. V was pared by 3 bases and J by 4 bases, with 5 bases of the junction left unmatched. The CDR3 reads CASSATGGSYEQYF. The CDR3, as DNA: TGTGCCAGCAGCGCCACAGGGGGCAGTTACGAGCAGTACTTC.

The chain employs TRBV4-3 and TRBJ2-7, with 10 bases matching TRBD2. Germline V gene sequence: CDR1 LGHNA, CDR2 YSLEER. V dropped 0 bases and J dropped 6; count of bases not matched to a gene: 8. The CDR3 is made up of 16 amino acids. In DNA, the CDR3 is TGCGCCAGCAGCCAAGATTGGAGCGGGGGGGCCGCCGAGCAGTACTTC. Translated, it gives CASSQDWSGGAAEQYF.

This CDR3 is CASSGSGTGGTIYGYTF. The CDR3 bases are TGTGCCAGCAGTGGGTCCGGGACAGGGGGGACCATCTATGGCTACACCTTC. J is TRBJ1-2 and V is TRBV2, with 11 bases lining up with TRBD1. Per the germline V gene, CDR1 is SNHLY and CDR2 is FYNNEI. The CDR3 has 17 amino acids. V lost 4 bases to trimming and J lost 4 bases; unmatched junction nucleotides: 11.

The chain joins TRBV4-1 to TRBJ1-3; the D is unclear. V shed 8 bases and J shed 3 bases, with 14 bases lying between them. From germline, CDR1 is MGHRA and CDR2 YSYEKL. The length of the CDR3 is 14 residues. The CDR3 sequence: CASSSGLGGNTIYF. CDR3 DNA: TGCGCCAGCTCCTCCGGGTTGGGTGGAAACACCATATATTTT.

This chain joins TRBV13 and TRBJ1-1, with D tentatively TRBD1 (5 bases). V gave up 4 bases and J gave up 2 bases, with 14 bases separating them. Germline CDR1 PRHDT, CDR2 FYEKMQ (reference sequence). This CDR3 has 15 amino acids. CDR3: CASSSETGVNTEAFF. The CDR3 DNA follows: TGTGCCAGCAGCTCCGAAACGGGGGTTAACACTGAAGCTTTCTTT.

The J gene is TRBJ1-1, the V gene TRBV28; no clear D. The CDR3 is 12 amino acids. Looked up from germline, CDR1 is MDHEN and CDR2 is SYDVKM. Trimming cost V 2 bases and J 8 bases, with 9 bases left between them. CDR3 protein: CASSLTVEEAFF. The CDR3 region has the DNA TGTGCCAGCAGTTTAACCGTTGAGGAAGCTTTCTTT.

The DNA for the CDR3 is TGTGCCAGCAGTGACCCTAGGACAGACACTGAAGCTTTCTTT. This encodes CASSDPRTDTEAFF. The genes are TRBV2 and TRBJ1-1; possible D gene TRBD1, 6 bases. V was cut by 3 bases and J by 3 bases, with 11 bases left in between. CDR3 length: 14 residues. Looked up from germline, CDR1 is SNHLY and CDR2 is FYNNEI.

J is TRBJ1-1 and V is TRBV7-3, with D possibly TRBD1 on 5 matching bases. V was cut by 2 bases and J by 2 bases, with 12 bases left in between. The CDR3 covers 15 residues. The germline V gene encodes CDR1 SGHTA and CDR2 FQGTGA. The CDR3 DNA reads TGTGCCAGCAGCTTATTTGGGGGGTTAAACACTGAAGCTTTCTTT. It yields the protein CASSLFGGLNTEAFF.

Notes on this clone: The same CDR3 is also encoded by other DNA sequences in this sample. This chain links TRBV5-1 with TRBJ2-2; D remains ambiguous. The CDR3 is made up of 14 amino acids. Trimming removed 0 bases from V and 1 base from J, with 4 bases in between. Germline V CDR1 and CDR2: SGHRS, YFSETQ. This CDR3 reads CASSLDRNTGELFF. In nucleotides, the CDR3 is TGCGCCAGCAGCTTGGATAGGAACACCGGGGAGCTGTTTTTT.

The rearrangement links TRBV2 to TRBJ2-5; D may be TRBD2 (5 bases). The CDR3 is made up of 12 amino acids. V lost 9 bases, J lost 6 bases, and 14 bases lay in between. Germline V gene lookup returns CDR1 SNHLY and CDR2 FYNNEI. CDR3 in DNA: TGTGCCAGAGGACTTCCTGCGAAGACCCAGTACTTC. Protein product: CARGLPAKTQYF.

The chain joins TRBV29-1 to TRBJ2-1; 8 bases line up with TRBD2. Germline values: CDR1 SQVTM, CDR2 ANQGSEA. Trimming cost V 1 base and J 5 bases; bases outside gene matches: 7. This CDR3 contains 15 residues. CDR3 residues: CSVEASGWSNNEQFF. As DNA, the CDR3 is TGCAGCGTTGAAGCTAGCGGGTGGAGCAACAATGAGCAGTTCTTC.

This clone was seen more than once but under ten times. The chain links TRBV24-1 to TRBJ2-1, with 8 bases aligning to TRBD2. The CDR3 runs to 16 residues. Germline CDR1 KGHDR, CDR2 SFDVKD. J gave up 9 bases and V 1 base, and 10 bases lay outside the gene matches. As DNA, the CDR3 is TGTGCCACCAGTGATTTTAAAAGCGGGAGTTTGCGTGAGCAGTTCTTC. Protein sequence: CATSDFKSGSLREQFF.